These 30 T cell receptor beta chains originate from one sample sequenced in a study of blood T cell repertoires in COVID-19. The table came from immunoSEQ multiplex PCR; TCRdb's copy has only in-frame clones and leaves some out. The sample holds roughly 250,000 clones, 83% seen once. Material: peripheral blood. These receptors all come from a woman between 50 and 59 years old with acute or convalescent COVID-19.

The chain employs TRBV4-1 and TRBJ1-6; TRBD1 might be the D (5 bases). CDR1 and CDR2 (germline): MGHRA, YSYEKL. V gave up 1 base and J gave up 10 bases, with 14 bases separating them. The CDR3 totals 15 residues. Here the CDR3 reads CASSQGLRDASPLHF. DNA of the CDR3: TGCGCCAGCAGCCAAGGACTGCGGGACGCGTCACCCCTCCACTTT.

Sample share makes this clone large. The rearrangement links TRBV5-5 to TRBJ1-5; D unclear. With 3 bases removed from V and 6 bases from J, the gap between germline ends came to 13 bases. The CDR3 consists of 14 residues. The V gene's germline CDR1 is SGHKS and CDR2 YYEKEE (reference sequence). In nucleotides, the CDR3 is TGTGCCAGCAGCTACTCGATCGGGTTTCAGCCCCAGCATTTT. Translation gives CASSYSIGFQPQHF.

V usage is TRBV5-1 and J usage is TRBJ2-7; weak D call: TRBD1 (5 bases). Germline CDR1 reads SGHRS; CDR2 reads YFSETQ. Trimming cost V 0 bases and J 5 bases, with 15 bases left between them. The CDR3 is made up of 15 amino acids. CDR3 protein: CASSLVSQAIDEQYF. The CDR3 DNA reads TGCGCCAGCAGCTTGGTGTCACAGGCCATCGACGAGCAGTACTTC.

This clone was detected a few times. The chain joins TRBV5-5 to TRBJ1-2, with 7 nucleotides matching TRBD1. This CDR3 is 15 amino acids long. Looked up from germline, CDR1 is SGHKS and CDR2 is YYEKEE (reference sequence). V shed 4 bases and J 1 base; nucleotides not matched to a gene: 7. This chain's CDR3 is CASSPQTGDNYGYTF. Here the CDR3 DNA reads TGTGCCAGCAGCCCTCAAACAGGGGATAACTATGGCTACACCTTC.

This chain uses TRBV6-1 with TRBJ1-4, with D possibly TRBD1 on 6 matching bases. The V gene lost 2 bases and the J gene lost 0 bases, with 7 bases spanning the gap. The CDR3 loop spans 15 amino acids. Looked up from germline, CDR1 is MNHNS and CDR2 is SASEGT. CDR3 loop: CASSERTATNEKLFF. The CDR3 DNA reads TGTGCCAGCAGTGAACGGACAGCAACTAATGAAAAACTGTTTTTT.

DNA for the CDR3: TGTGCCAGCAGAGCGGACTCAATCTATAATTCACCCCTCCACTTT. Translating gives CASRADSIYNSPLHF. This chain connects TRBV6-5 to TRBJ1-6; D unclear. Per the germline V gene, CDR1 is MNHEY and CDR2 is SVGAGI. V shed 6 bases and J shed 3 bases, with 12 bases lying between them. This CDR3 contains 15 residues.

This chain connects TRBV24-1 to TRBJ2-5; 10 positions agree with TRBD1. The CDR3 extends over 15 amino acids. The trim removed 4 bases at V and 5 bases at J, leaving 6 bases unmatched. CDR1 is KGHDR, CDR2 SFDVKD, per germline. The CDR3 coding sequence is TGTGCCACCAGTGAGTCGGGACAGGGGACGGAGACCCAGTACTTC. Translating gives CATSESGQGTETQYF.

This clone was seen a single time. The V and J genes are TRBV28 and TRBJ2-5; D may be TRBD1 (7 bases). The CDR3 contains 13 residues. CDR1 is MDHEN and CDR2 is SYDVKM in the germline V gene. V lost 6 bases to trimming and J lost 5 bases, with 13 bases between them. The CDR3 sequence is CASRLTGRETQYF. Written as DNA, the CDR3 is TGTGCCAGCAGACTGACAGGGAGGGAGACCCAGTACTTC. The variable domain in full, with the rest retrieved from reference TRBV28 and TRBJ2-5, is DVKVTQSSRYLVKRTGEKVFLECVQDMDHENMFWYRQDPGLGLRLIYFSYDVKMKEKGDIPEGYSVSREKKERFSLILESASTNQTSMYLCASRLTGRETQYFGPGTRLLVL.

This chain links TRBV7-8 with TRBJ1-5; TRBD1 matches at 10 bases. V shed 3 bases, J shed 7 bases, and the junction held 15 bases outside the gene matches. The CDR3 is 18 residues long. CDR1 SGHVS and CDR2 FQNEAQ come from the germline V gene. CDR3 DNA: TGTGCCAGCAGCTTGCAACAGGCCGGGACAGGGGTAAGACAGCCCCAGCATTTT. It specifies CASSLQQAGTGVRQPQHF.

For the CDR3, the DNA is TGTGCCAGCGGGTCGACAGGATCTGGAAACACCATATATTTT. Translation: CASGSTGSGNTIYF. V gene TRBV28 combines with J gene TRBJ1-3, with D possibly matching TRBD1 (6 bases). The V end lost 8 bases, the J end lost 1 base, and 12 bases lay between the germline ends. From germline, CDR1 is MDHEN and CDR2 SYDVKM. CDR3 length: 14 residues.

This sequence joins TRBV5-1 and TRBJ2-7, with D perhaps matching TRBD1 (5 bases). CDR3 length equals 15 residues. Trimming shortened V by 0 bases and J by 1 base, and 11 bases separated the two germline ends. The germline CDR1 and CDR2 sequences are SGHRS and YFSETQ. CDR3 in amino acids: CASSLGSPGSYEQYF. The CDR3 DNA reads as TGCGCCAGCAGCTTGGGGTCGCCAGGGTCCTACGAGCAGTACTTC.

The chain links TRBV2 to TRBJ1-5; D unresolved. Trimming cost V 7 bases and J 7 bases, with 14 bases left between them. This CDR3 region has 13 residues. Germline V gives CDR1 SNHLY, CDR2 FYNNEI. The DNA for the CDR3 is TGTGCCAGCAAGGGCGGGGTGGAACAGCCCCAGCATTTT. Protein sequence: CASKGGVEQPQHF.

The CDR3, as DNA: TGTGCCAGCAGCCAATCGTCGACTGACACTGAAGCTTTCTTT. This translates into CASSQSSTDTEAFF. The J gene is TRBJ1-1, the V gene TRBV3-1 (or the pseudogene TRBV3-2); D remains unclear. The germline V gene has CDR1 LGHDT and CDR2 YNNKEL (reference sequence). This CDR3 is built from 14 residues. V gave up 2 bases and J gave up 3 bases, with 10 bases separating them.

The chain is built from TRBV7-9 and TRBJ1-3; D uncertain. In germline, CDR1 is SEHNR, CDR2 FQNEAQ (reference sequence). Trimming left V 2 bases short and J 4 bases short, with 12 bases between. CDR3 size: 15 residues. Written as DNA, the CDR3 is TGTGCCAGCAGCTTACTTAGAGTCAAGGGAAACACCATATATTTT. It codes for CASSLLRVKGNTIYF.

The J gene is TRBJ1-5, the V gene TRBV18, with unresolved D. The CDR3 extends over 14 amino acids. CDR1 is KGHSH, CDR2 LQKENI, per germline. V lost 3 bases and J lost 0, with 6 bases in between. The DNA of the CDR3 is TGTGCCAGCTCACCGGGCCTTAGCAATCAGCCCCAGCATTTT. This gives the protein CASSPGLSNQPQHF.

CDR3 coding DNA: TGTGCCAGCAGCTTATCGTTCCCCTCCTACGAGCAGTACTTC. Protein: CASSLSFPSYEQYF. The chain has TRBV11-2 and TRBJ2-7; no reliable D call. This CDR3 has 14 residues. Deletions cut 2 bases from V and 0 bases from J, with 8 bases between. CDR1 and CDR2 (germline): SGHAT, FQNNGV.

CDR3: CASRLASRGEQYF. CDR3 nucleotide sequence: TGTGCCAGCAGGCTCGCAAGTAGGGGGGAGCAGTACTTC. The chain couples TRBV12-3 or TRBV12-4 to TRBJ2-7; D perhaps matches TRBD1 (6 bases). The CDR3 runs 13 residues. The V end was cut by 6 bases, the J end by 7 bases, with 16 bases between.

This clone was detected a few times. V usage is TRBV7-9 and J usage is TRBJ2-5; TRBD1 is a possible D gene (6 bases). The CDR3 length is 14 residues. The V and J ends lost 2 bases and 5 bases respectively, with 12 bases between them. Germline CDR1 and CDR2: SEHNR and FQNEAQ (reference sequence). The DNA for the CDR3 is TGTGCCAGCAGCTTATACAGGGCGGAGGAGACCCAGTACTTC. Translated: CASSLYRAEETQYF.

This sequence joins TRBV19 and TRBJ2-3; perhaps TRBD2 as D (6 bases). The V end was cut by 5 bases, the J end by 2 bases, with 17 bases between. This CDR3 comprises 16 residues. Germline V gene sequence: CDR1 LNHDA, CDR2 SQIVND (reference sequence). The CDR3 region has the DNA TGTGCCAGTAGTGTAGGGGACTCCCCGACCACAGATACGCAGTATTTT. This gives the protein CASSVGDSPTTDTQYF.

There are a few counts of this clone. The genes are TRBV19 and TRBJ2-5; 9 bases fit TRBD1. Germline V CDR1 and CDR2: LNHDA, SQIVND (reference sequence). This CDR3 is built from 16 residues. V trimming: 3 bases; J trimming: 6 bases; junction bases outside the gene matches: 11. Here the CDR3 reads CASSIPGTGTQKTQYF. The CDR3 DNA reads TGTGCCAGTAGTATTCCCGGGACAGGGACGCAAAAGACCCAGTACTTC.

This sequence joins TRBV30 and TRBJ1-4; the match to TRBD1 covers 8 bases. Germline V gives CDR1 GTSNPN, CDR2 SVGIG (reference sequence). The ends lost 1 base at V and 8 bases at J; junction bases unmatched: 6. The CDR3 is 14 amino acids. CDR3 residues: CAWSADRADEKLFF. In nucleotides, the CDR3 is TGTGCCTGGAGTGCGGACAGGGCGGACGAAAAACTGTTTTTT.

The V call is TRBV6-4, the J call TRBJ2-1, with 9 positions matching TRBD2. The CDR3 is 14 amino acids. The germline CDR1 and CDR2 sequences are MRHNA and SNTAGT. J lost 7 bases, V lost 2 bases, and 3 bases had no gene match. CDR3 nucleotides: TGTGCCAGCAGTGACCCAGCGGGGGGAAATGAGCAGTTCTTC. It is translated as CASSDPAGGNEQFF.

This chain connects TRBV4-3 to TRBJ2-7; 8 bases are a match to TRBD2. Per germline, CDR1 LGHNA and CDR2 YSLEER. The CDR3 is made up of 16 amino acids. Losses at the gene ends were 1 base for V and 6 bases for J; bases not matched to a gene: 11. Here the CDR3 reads CASSQVYGGVGTEQYF. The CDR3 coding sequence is TGCGCCAGCAGCCAAGTTTACGGGGGGGTAGGGACCGAGCAGTACTTC.

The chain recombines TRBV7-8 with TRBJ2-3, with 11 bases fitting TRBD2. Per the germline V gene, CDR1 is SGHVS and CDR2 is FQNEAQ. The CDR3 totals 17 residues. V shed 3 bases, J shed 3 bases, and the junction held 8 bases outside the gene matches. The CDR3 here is CASSFSSGGAGTDTQYF. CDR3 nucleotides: TGTGCCAGCAGCTTTAGTAGCGGGGGGGCGGGAACAGATACGCAGTATTTT.

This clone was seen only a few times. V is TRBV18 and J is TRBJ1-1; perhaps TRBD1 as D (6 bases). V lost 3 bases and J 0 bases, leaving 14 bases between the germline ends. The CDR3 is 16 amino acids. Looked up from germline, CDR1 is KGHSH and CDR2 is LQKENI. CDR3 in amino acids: CASSPTGSGMNTEAFF. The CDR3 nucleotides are TGTGCCAGCTCACCTACAGGGTCGGGAATGAACACTGAAGCTTTCTTT.

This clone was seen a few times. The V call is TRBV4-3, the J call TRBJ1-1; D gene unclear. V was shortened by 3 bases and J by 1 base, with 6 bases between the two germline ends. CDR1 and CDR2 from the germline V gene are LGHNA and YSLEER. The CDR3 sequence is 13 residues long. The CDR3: CASSHQKNTEAFF. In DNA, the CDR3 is TGCGCCAGCAGCCATCAGAAGAACACTGAAGCTTTCTTT.

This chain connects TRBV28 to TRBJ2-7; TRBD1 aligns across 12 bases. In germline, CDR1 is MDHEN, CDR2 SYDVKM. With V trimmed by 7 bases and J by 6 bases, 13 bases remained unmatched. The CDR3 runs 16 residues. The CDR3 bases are TGTGCCAGCACCACTTGGGGGGACAGGGGGCTTCGCGAGCAGTACTTC. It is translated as CASTTWGDRGLREQYF.

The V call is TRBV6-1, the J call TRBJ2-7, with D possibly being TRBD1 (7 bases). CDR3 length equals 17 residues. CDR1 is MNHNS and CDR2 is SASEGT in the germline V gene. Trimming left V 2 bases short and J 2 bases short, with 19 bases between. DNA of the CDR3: TGTGCCAGCAGTGAATCCAGGGGGGTTAGCATAACCTACGAGCAGTACTTC. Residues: CASSESRGVSITYEQYF.

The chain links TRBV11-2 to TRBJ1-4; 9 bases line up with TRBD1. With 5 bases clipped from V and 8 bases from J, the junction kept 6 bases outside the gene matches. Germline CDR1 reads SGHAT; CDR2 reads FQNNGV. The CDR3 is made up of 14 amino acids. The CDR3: CASSRDRVSEKLFF. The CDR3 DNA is TGTGCCAGCAGCCGGGACAGGGTATCGGAAAAACTGTTTTTT.

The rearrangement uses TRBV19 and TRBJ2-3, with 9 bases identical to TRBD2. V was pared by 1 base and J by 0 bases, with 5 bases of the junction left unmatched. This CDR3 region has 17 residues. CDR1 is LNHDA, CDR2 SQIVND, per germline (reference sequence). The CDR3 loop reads CASSIVASGASTDTQYF. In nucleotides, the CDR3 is TGTGCCAGTAGTATAGTAGCTAGCGGGGCTAGCACAGATACGCAGTATTTT.